Shown below are 21 T cell receptor beta chains from a single sample sequenced in a study of shared clonotypes between healthy human individuals (dated by TCRdb to 2019 to 2021). Preparation of the library involved the immunoSEQ multiplex PCR assay. This immuneACCESS table, as held by TCRdb, lists in-frame sequences with V and J called but not all clones. Of the missing ones, under half trace to an unresolved V gene in checked studies; the others have no known cause. Counted in this sample were roughly 2.1 million clones; about 93% of them appeared once. The ten most abundant clones make up approximately 1.7% of the sample. CD8 naive samples were obtained by positive selection for CCR7 among CD45RO-negative cells, yielding a CD45RA+CCR7+ population from which TemRA cells were excluded. The sample consisted of naive CD8+ T cells from PBMCs. Taken with the paper, the label for cell subset or site translates to: CD45RA+CCR7+. These receptors all stem from a man aged 18 to 35 in good health. Some clones in this sample may be carry-over from other donors' samples.

The rearrangement links TRBV19 to TRBJ1-1; D unresolved. CDR1 and CDR2 from the germline V gene are LNHDA and SQIVND (reference sequence). Trimming took off 10 bases at V and 3 bases at J, with 12 bases between the two ends. The CDR3 length is 12 residues. CDR3 sequence reads: CATLGYDTEAFF. Written as DNA, the CDR3 is TGTGCCACCCTGGGTTACGACACTGAAGCTTTCTTT.

The chain employs TRBV28 and TRBJ1-1; the D gene is possibly TRBD1 (5 bases). This CDR3 contains 16 residues. The germline CDR1 and CDR2 sequences are MDHEN and SYDVKM. V was trimmed by 7 bases and J by 1 base, leaving 19 bases between them. CDR3 sequence (DNA): TGTGCCAGCACCCCCCTTTTAGGGGTGAGGAACACTGAAGCTTTCTTT. Translation: CASTPLLGVRNTEAFF.

J is TRBJ1-4 and V is TRBV6-1, with D maybe TRBD1 (6 bases). Per the germline V gene, CDR1 is MNHNS and CDR2 is SASEGT. The CDR3 extends over 14 amino acids. Trimming stripped 5 bases from V and 5 bases from J, with 12 bases between. CDR3: CASSHRVTNEKLFF. As DNA, the CDR3 is TGTGCCAGCAGTCACAGGGTAACGAATGAAAAACTGTTTTTT.

This clone was seen only a few times. The V and J genes are TRBV5-4 and TRBJ1-1; D ambiguous. CDR3 length: 12 amino acids. Germline V CDR1 and CDR2: SGHNT, YYREEE (reference sequence). V was pared by 1 base and J by 7 bases, with 8 bases between. CDR3 sequence (DNA): TGTGCCAGCAGCTTGTTGCCAGGTGAAGCTTTCTTT. Protein: CASSLLPGEAFF.

The chain couples TRBV4-2 to TRBJ2-2, with 11 bases fitting TRBD2. Germline V lookup: CDR1 LGHNA, CDR2 YNFKEQ. This CDR3 spans 17 amino acids. The junction had 5 bases not matched to a gene; V was cut back by 3 bases and J by 2 bases. The CDR3 DNA is TGTGCCAGCAGCCAGGGGACTAGCGGTGTCAACACCGGGGAGCTGTTTTTT. It specifies CASSQGTSGVNTGELFF.

This chain uses TRBV11-3 with TRBJ2-7; 9 bases are a match to TRBD1. Per the germline V gene, CDR1 is SGHNT and CDR2 is YENEEA. The CDR3 is made up of 14 amino acids. Losses at the gene ends were 6 bases for V and 2 bases for J; bases not matched to a gene: 5. CDR3 in amino acids: CASRSRTGAYEQYF. CDR3 nucleotide sequence: TGTGCCAGCAGGTCGAGGACAGGGGCCTACGAGCAGTACTTC.

This rearrangement joins TRBV9 to TRBJ2-2, with TRBD2 identical over 7 bases. Trimming took 3 bases from V and 3 from J; bases not matched to a gene: 5. Germline CDR1 and CDR2: SGDLS and YYNGEE. The CDR3 loop spans 15 amino acids. CDR3 DNA sequence: TGTGCCAGCAGCGCCGGGAGGTTGGACACCGGGGAGCTGTTTTTT. Translation: CASSAGRLDTGELFF.

The chain has TRBV4-1 and TRBJ1-2; the D is unclear. CDR1 and CDR2 from the germline V gene are MGHRA and YSYEKL. The CDR3 covers 15 residues. Trimming removed 3 bases from V and 2 bases from J, with 13 bases in between. The CDR3 sequence: CASSHPRSGNYGYTF. DNA of the CDR3: TGCGCCAGCAGCCACCCCCGATCGGGGAACTATGGCTACACCTTC.

The V gene is TRBV10-3, the J gene TRBJ2-7; TRBD2 might be the D (5 bases). Germline V gene sequence: CDR1 ENHRY, CDR2 SYGVKD. This CDR3 contains 15 residues. Between the trimmed V and J ends, which lost 4 bases and 1 base, there was a span of 14 bases. The CDR3 DNA sequence: TGTGCCATCAGTGGCCCCGGGGTGCCGTCCTACGAGCAGTACTTC. Amino acid sequence: CAISGPGVPSYEQYF.

The rearrangement joins TRBV10-3 to TRBJ2-7; TRBD2 matches at 12 bases. The CDR3 covers 15 residues. The germline gives CDR1 ENHRY, CDR2 SYGVKD. With V trimmed by 6 bases and J by 2 bases, 5 bases remained unmatched. DNA for the CDR3: TGTGCCATCAGGGGGACTAGCGGGTTGACCTACGAGCAGTACTTC. Its translation is CAIRGTSGLTYEQYF.

Turning to this clone: Other DNA sequences within the sample encode an identical CDR3. The rearrangement links TRBV7-9 to TRBJ1-1; D is perhaps TRBD1 (5 bases). Germline CDR1 SEHNR, CDR2 FQNEAQ (reference sequence). The CDR3 loop spans 14 amino acids. V lost 2 bases to trimming and J lost 4 bases, with 11 bases between them. CDR3 loop: CASSLSSGGTEAFF. In DNA form, the CDR3 reads TGTGCCAGCAGCTTATCTTCGGGGGGCACTGAAGCTTTCTTT.

The genes are TRBV15 and TRBJ1-2; no reliable D call. The V gene lost 5 bases and the J gene lost 4 bases, with 11 bases spanning the gap. Germline CDR1 and CDR2: LNHNV and YYDKDF (reference sequence). The CDR3 totals 13 residues. DNA of the CDR3: TGTGCCACCAGCCCTCGGGTCGGCTATGGCTACACCTTC. It translates to CATSPRVGYGYTF.

To note about this clone: The same CDR3 arises from other DNA sequences in this sample as well. V usage is TRBV27 and J usage is TRBJ2-3, with 9 bases lining up with TRBD2. The CDR3 sequence is 15 residues long. V gave up 2 bases and J gave up 4 bases; unmatched junction bases: 4. Germline CDR1 reads MNHEY; CDR2 reads SMNVEV (reference sequence). The CDR3 nucleotides are TGTGCCAGCAGTTTAGCGGGAGGGCCGCCAGATACGCAGTATTTT. Its protein product is CASSLAGGPPDTQYF.

A remark on this clone: Additional DNA sequences in this sample encode the identical CDR3. V gene TRBV18 combines with J gene TRBJ2-7; D is ambiguous. The V gene's germline CDR1 is KGHSH and CDR2 LQKENI. This CDR3 contains 14 residues. Trimming took 0 bases from V and 1 from J, leaving 7 bases between them. The CDR3 sequence: CASSPPGGSYEQYF. The CDR3 nucleotides are TGTGCCAGCTCACCACCGGGCGGTTCCTACGAGCAGTACTTC.

This clone was observed a handful of times. V and J are TRBV2 and TRBJ1-1; D not certain. Germline lookup yields CDR1 SNHLY and CDR2 FYNNEI. Deletions cut 0 bases from V and 1 base from J, with 3 bases between. There are 13 residues in the CDR3. DNA of the CDR3: TGTGCCAGCAGTGAAGCTCGGAACACTGAAGCTTTCTTT. It is translated as CASSEARNTEAFF.

The chain carries TRBV29-1 and TRBJ2-7; the D gene is possibly TRBD1 (6 bases). Germline V gene data show CDR1 as SQVTM and CDR2 as ANQGSEA. Trimming took off 3 bases at V and 7 bases at J, with 10 bases between the two ends. The CDR3 runs to 11 residues. CDR3 sequence: CSVEGAREQYF. The CDR3, as DNA: TGCAGCGTTGAGGGGGCGAGGGAGCAGTACTTC.

The rearrangement joins TRBV6-4 to TRBJ2-1; TRBD2 is a possible D gene (7 bases). Between the trimmed V and J ends, which lost 4 bases and 2 bases, there was a span of 12 bases. The V gene's germline CDR1 is MRHNA and CDR2 SNTAGT. CDR3 size: 15 residues. The CDR3 coding sequence is TGTGCCAGCAGTGCGGCCGGGGGGCCCTACAATGAGCAGTTCTTC. Translating it yields CASSAAGGPYNEQFF.

In its sample, this clone was seen a few times. Different DNA sequences within this sample yield the same CDR3. This chain joins TRBV5-1 and TRBJ1-1, with a tentative D call TRBD1 (5 bases). Germline CDR1 SGHRS, CDR2 YFSETQ. The germline V and J ends were trimmed by 2 bases and 6 bases, with 8 bases remaining between them. The CDR3 length is 12 residues. CDR3 nucleotides: TGCGCCAGCAGCTTTACGGGGGCTGAAGCTTTCTTT. Translated: CASSFTGAEAFF.

This chain connects TRBV6-1 to TRBJ1-3, with D maybe TRBD1 (6 bases). The CDR3 is 15 residues long. The germline V gene encodes CDR1 MNHNS and CDR2 SASEGT. V was pared by 3 bases and J by 2 bases, with 11 bases between. DNA for the CDR3: TGTGCCAGCAGTGACACAGGGTTTCCTGGAAACACCATATATTTT. This encodes CASSDTGFPGNTIYF.

The chain employs TRBV7-9 and TRBJ2-1, with 8 positions matching TRBD2. With 6 bases clipped from V and 8 bases from J, the junction kept 15 bases outside the gene matches. The CDR3 length is 16 residues. From germline, CDR1 is SEHNR and CDR2 FQNEAQ (reference sequence). In DNA form, the CDR3 reads TGTGCCAGCAGTTTAAACAGGACTAGCCGGAGCGATGAGCAGTTCTTC. As protein: CASSLNRTSRSDEQFF.

Comments on this clone: The sample has other DNA sequences that encode this CDR3 too. The chain uses TRBV7-2 and TRBJ2-3, with D perhaps being TRBD1 or TRBD2 (6 bases each). Between the trimmed V and J ends, which lost 0 bases and 4 bases, there was a span of 8 bases. This CDR3 spans 14 amino acids. The germline V gene has CDR1 SGHTA and CDR2 FQGNSA. CDR3 protein: CASSLAGGADTQYF. For the CDR3, the DNA is TGTGCCAGCAGCTTAGCGGGGGGCGCAGATACGCAGTATTTT.